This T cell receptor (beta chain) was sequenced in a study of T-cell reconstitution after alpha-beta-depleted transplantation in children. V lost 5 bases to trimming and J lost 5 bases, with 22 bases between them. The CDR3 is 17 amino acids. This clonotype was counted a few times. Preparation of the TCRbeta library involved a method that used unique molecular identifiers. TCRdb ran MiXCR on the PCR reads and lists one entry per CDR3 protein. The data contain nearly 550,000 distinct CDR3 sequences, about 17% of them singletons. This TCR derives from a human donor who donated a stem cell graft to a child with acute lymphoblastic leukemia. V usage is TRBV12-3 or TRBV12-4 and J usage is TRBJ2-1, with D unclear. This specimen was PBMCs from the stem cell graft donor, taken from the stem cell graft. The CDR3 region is CASSITGGRTFDNEQFF. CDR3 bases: TGTGCCAGCAGTATAACTGGTGGGCGGACCTTTGACAATGAGCAGTTCTTC.